The clone carrying this T cell receptor (beta chain) was counted only a few times. Germline CDR1 LGHNA, CDR2 YSLEER. The CDR3 consists of 17 residues. V was clipped by 3 bases and J by 2 bases; unmatched bases: 2. The sample belongs to a study of T-cell reconstitution after alpha-beta-depleted transplantation in children. During its preparation, the TCRbeta library received unique molecular identifiers. TCRdb fed the PCR reads into MiXCR, producing one record per CDR3 protein. The sample lists some 490,000 distinct CDR3 sequences, around 13% occurring once. The chain is built from TRBV4-3 and TRBJ2-1; TRBD2 matches at 15 bases. Sequenced here: PBMCs from the stem cell graft donor, sampled from the stem cell graft. The receptor was isolated from a human donor who donated a stem cell graft to a child with combined immunodeficiency. Here the CDR3 reads CASSHGTSGGPYNEQFF. The CDR3 region has the DNA TGCGCCAGCAGCCACGGGACTAGCGGGGGGCCCTACAATGAGCAGTTCTTC.